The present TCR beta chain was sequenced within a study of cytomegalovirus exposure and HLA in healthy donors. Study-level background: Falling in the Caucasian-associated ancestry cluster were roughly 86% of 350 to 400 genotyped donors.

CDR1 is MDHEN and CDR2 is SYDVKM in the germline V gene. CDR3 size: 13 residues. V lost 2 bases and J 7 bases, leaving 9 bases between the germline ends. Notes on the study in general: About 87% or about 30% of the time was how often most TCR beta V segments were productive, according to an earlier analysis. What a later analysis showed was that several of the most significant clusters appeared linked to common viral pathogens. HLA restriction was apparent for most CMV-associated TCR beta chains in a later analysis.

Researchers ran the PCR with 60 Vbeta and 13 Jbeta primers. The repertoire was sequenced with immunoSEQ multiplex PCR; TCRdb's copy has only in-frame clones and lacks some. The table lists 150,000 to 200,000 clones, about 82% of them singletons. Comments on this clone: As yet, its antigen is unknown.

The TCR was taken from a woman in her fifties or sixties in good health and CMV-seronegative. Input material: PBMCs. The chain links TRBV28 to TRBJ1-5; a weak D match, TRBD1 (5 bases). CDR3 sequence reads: CASSLGRGQPQHF. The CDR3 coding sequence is TGTGCCAGCAGTTTAGGCCGGGGGCAGCCCCAGCATTTT.